This T cell receptor beta chain comes out of a study of OX40 agonist ivuxolimab in advanced cancers. With respect to the entire study: Ivuxolimab was an agonistic, fully human IgG2 monoclonal antibody directed against OX40 (CD134), a costimulatory receptor. Peripheral TCRbeta sequencing aimed to test whether ivuxolimab altered TCR sequence diversity and caused clonal T-cell expansion. The paper reports the monotherapy dose-escalation portion (N of about 50 patients) of the phase I ivuxolimab trial. Patients were allowed to have had prior anti-PD-1, anti-PD-L1 or anti-CTLA-4 therapy, and 40% of the dose-escalation patients had previously received checkpoint inhibitors. Intravenous ivuxolimab was administered to patients every 2 weeks at six dose levels: 0.01, 0.1, 0.3, 1.5, 3 and 10 mg/kg. Partial responses occurred in three dose-escalation patients, of whom one had hepatocellular carcinoma and two had cutaneous melanoma. The dose-escalation cohort was approximately 83% male with a mean age of roughly 62 years, ranging from roughly 20 to 85. Of the approximately 50 dose-escalation patients, hepatocellular carcinoma was present in about 20, melanoma in approximately 15, renal cell carcinoma in 9 and head and neck cancer in 9. The research as a whole found: After ivuxolimab, more expanded clones were found on average in CD8+ T cells than in CD4+ T cells. Clonal expansion of both CD4+ and CD8+ blood T cells was observed from baseline to week 6 at doses 0.1 to 3.0 mg/kg. Low levels of normalized T-cell clonal expansion were also seen in some nonresponding patients. The antigen specificity of the peripheral T cells that underwent clonal expansion was not determined. In partial responders in the 0.1-3.0 mg/kg groups, normalized peripheral clonal expansion was found to be among the lowest, especially among CD8+ T cells.

On this clone itself: The specificity of this receptor is unknown. Base qualities are not at hand, and no much larger clone is one base apart.

CDR1 and CDR2 are drawn from the germline V gene (reference sequence): MNHEY, SMNVEV. Relative to germline, V is missing 3 bases and J is missing 4 bases, with 8 bases of the junction outside any gene match. Measured from the cysteine to the phenylalanine, the CDR3 is 16 residues long. Only CDR3 DNA remains: 48 bases, in frame from the first base. The trial excluded patients who had a history of autoimmune disease or were on systemic immunosuppression. In every dose cohort, peripheral blood was drawn for TCR sequencing at baseline, cycle 4 day 1, and cycle 7 day 1. The samples were drawn from a first-in-human, open-label, multicenter phase I dose-escalation trial of ivuxolimab. The trial enrolled adults with locally advanced or metastatic head and neck squamous cell, hepatocellular, melanoma or renal cell carcinoma. Before TCR sequencing, CD4+ and CD8+ T cells were separately sorted from peripheral blood.

Genomic DNA was isolated from the sorted cells so that the TCRbeta CDR3 region could be sequenced. The immunoSEQ Assay was used for sequencing of TCRbeta CDR3 regions. TCRdb stores this immuneACCESS table with in-frame sequences only. Part of the clones is absent; in the studies checked, under half of the shortfall reflects unresolved V genes, and no reason is known for the rest. Across this sample there are 11,000 to 15,000 clones, with 80% to 95% seen only once. The ten largest clones add up to about 20% of the sample. The rearrangement combines TRBV27 with TRBJ2-1; 8 junctional bases match TRBD1. This clonotype was obtained from an adult with an advanced solid tumor such as melanoma, head and neck, liver or kidney cancer. The starting material was CD4+ or CD8+ T cells sorted from blood, obtained in a trial of the OX40 agonist ivuxolimab. The CDR3 protein is CASSFQGAIAYNEQFF. The nucleotide sequence is given as TGTGCCAGCAGTTTCCAGGGGGCTATCGCATACAATGAGCAGTTCTTC.